Described below is a single T cell receptor (beta chain) sequence and its context. It lacks a known antigen. The input lacks base qualities; no much larger clone sits a single base away. The data derive from a study of shared clonotypes between healthy human individuals (dated by TCRdb to about 2020). General notes on the study: The cohort included three men and a couple of women between 18 and 49 years of age. For each donor, CD4 naive and CD4 memory were each given three plates, CD8 naive was given two plates, and CD8 memory was given one plate. To estimate repertoire size and how much clonotypes are shared between individuals, the study performed deep sequencing of blood TCR repertoires from roughly five healthy adults. To increase sequencing depth and limit assay-specific biases, different laboratories used diverse techniques to prepare libraries and sequence TCR repertoires. Between about 0.94 and 8.9 billion PBMCs per donor were obtained by leukapheresis. What the work shows at the level of the full study, not this receptor alone: Compared with non-shared clonotypes, clonotypes shared by all four sorted-subset donors had higher generation probabilities. Estimated clonotype richness was generally larger for naive than for memory subsets. Rarefaction of sorted-subset datasets indicated incomplete sequencing despite the large sequencing depth. Only blood was sampled, and tissue TCR repertoires likely differ from those in blood. Pairwise subsampling led to the expectation that sequencing depth would affect the degree of clonotype sharing among donors. Approximately 5% of naive CD4, roughly 3.6% of naive CD8, roughly 2.4% of memory CD4, and 0.4% of memory CD8 clonotypes were shared across a few donors. Because the study included a small number of donors, the genetic and exposure-history diversity represented was limited.

The junction shows trimming of 4 bases on V and 4 bases on J, and the gene matches do not reach 11 bases of it. The germline V gene supplies CDR1 MGHRA and CDR2 YSYEKL. The CDR3 runs 18 amino acids, cysteine and phenylalanine included. Only CDR3 DNA is held: 54 bases, read in frame from base 1. Using the deep immunoSEQ assay, multiplex PCR amplified TCR CDR3 regions from genomic DNA. Extracted genomic DNA from each cell subset was spread evenly across all wells of several immunoSEQ 96-well plates, with each plate serving as a replicate. For sorted subsets, around 0.2 ug genomic DNA, equal to some 30,000 T cell genomes, was loaded into each replicate PCR. Purified libraries were quantified with a Qubit 3.0 fluorometer, sized on a Bioanalyzer 2100, and re-quantified with the KAPA Library Quantification kit. A separate single-read 150-cycle Illumina NextSeq 550 flow cell was used to sequence each immunoSEQ 96-well plate. The published analysis was carried out like this. Because the immunoSEQ output included only junctional sequences and no quality scores, the filtering could not be the same as the filtering used for full-length reads. To assign V/J genes and CDR3, sequences were annotated using PyIR, a Python wrapper for IgBLAST v1.9, with IMGT germline references. Any read was removed if the V/J assignment was weak (E-value above 1e-6), the CDR3 was missing, or the read contained stop codons, out-of-frame junctions, or ambiguous translated residues. A V3J clonotype was defined by an identical inferred V gene, J gene, and CDR3 amino acid sequence. Percentage overlap between repertoires was calculated by dividing the number of shared unique clonotypes by the size of the smaller repertoire. Repertoire richness was assessed with RTK rarefaction, the Chao1 estimator, and Recon v2.1 estimates of unobserved clonotypes. Generation probabilities were computed with OLGA for all TCRbeta clonotypes obtained by the gDNA method from several donors. TCRdb re-hosts the immuneACCESS table, in-frame sequences only. Its copies lack some clones; in the studies checked, an unresolved V gene accounts for under half of them, and the cause for the rest is not known. V and J calls and clone size are copied from that table; D and trimming were computed from the DNA. The sample includes about 2.3 million clones, with just under 95% observed a single time. The top ten clonotypes cover around 0.38% of the sample.

The donors were healthy, HIV-negative adults with no recently reported acute infections or vaccinations. Every donor was a Caucasian adult residing in Nashville, Tennessee, USA. CD4+ T cells were enriched through magnetic negative selection, after which naive cells were positively selected on CD45RA and the remaining negative fraction served as the memory subset. Blood was obtained by leukapheresis, after which PBMCs were separated by Ficoll-Histopaque density gradient centrifugation and cryopreserved in liquid nitrogen vapor phase. Purity and quantity of every magnetically sorted T cell population were checked by analytical flow cytometry. From each sorted fraction, genomic DNA was isolated and quantified by UV absorbance on a Nanodrop 2000c.

Sequenced: naive CD4+ T cells from PBMCs. The cell subset or site label on this specimen signifies: CD45RA+ positively selected. Rearrangement joined TRBV4-1 to TRBJ2-3; 13 nucleotides in the junction match TRBD2. The TCR comes from a man in his late teens or twenties in good health. Some clones in this sample may be carry-over from other donors' samples. In nucleotide form, the sequence is TGCGCCAGCAGCCGAATGGGACTAGCGGGACGTAGGGCAGATACGCAGTATTTT. Its protein is CASSRMGLAGRRADTQYF.